Following are 7 T cell receptor beta chains from one sample sequenced in a study of shared clonotypes between healthy human individuals. Positively selected for CCR7, the CD45RO-negative cells used as naive CD8 cells excluded terminally differentiated effector memory CD45RA+ cells. Clones were read by immunoSEQ multiplex PCR, and TCRdb kept only the in-frame ones, dropping some. Among some 2 million clones, about 95% were seen once, and the ten largest hold approximately 1.2%. The source material was naive CD8+ T cells sorted from blood. Receptors originate from a man aged 18 to 30 in good health.

This chain connects TRBV7-9 to TRBJ1-4; a possible D gene is TRBD1 (5 bases). V was shortened by 5 bases and J by 4 bases, with 17 bases between the two germline ends. The CDR3 totals 16 residues. Germline V gives CDR1 SEHNR, CDR2 FQNEAQ (reference sequence). CDR3 sequence reads: CASSPFGGDGNEKLFF. CDR3 DNA sequence: TGTGCCAGCAGCCCATTTGGTGGGGACGGTAATGAAAAACTGTTTTTT. The entire variable domain, with the rest obtained from reference TRBV7-9 and TRBJ1-4, is as follows: DTGVSQNPRHKITKRGQNVTFRCDPISEHNRLYWYRQTLGQGPEFLTYFQNEAQLEKSRLLSDRFSAERPKGSFSTLEIQRTEQGDSAMYLCASSPFGGDGNEKLFFGSGTQLSVL.

The V gene is TRBV28, the J gene TRBJ2-1; D possibly corresponds to TRBD1 (5 bases). CDR1 is MDHEN and CDR2 is SYDVKM in the germline V gene. CDR3 length: 13 residues. Trimming pared 5 bases from V and 7 bases from J, leaving 12 bases between. The CDR3: CASSPVPGNEQFF. DNA of the CDR3: TGTGCCAGCAGTCCAGTCCCAGGGAATGAGCAGTTCTTC. The variable domain in full, completed from reference TRBV28 and TRBJ2-1, reads DVKVTQSSRYLVKRTGEKVFLECVQDMDHENMFWYRQDPGLGLRLIYFSYDVKMKEKGDIPEGYSVSREKKERFSLILESASTNQTSMYLCASSPVPGNEQFFGPGTRLTVL.

V gene TRBV6-5 combines with J gene TRBJ1-6; the D gene is possibly TRBD1 (5 bases). The germline V and J ends were trimmed by 5 bases and 6 bases, with 14 bases remaining between them. Germline loops: CDR1 MNHEY, CDR2 SVGAGI. The CDR3 sequence is 15 residues long. The CDR3 sequence: CASSTSGDRNSPLHF. CDR3 sequence (DNA): TGTGCCAGCAGTACCTCCGGGGACCGTAATTCACCCCTCCACTTT.

V is TRBV27 and J is TRBJ1-2; perhaps TRBD1 as D (5 bases). V dropped 4 bases and J dropped 0 bases, with 15 bases sitting between them. Germline CDR1 reads MNHEY; CDR2 reads SMNVEV (reference sequence). The CDR3 spans 16 residues. CDR3 sequence reads: CASSSGPGTPNYGYTF. The CDR3 DNA reads TGTGCCAGCAGTTCGGGACCTGGAACCCCTAACTATGGCTACACCTTC.

V usage is TRBV13 and J usage is TRBJ2-5; D remains ambiguous. V lost 2 bases to trimming and J lost 2 bases, with 9 bases between them. This CDR3 is 14 amino acids long. Germline V CDR1 and CDR2: PRHDT, FYEKMQ (reference sequence). CDR3 DNA: TGTGCCAGCAGCTTATCGGACGGACAAGAGACCCAGTACTTC. This sequence encodes CASSLSDGQETQYF. Full variable domain (rest looked up from reference TRBV13 and TRBJ2-5): AAGVIQSPRHLIKEKRETATLKCYPIPRHDTVYWYQQGPGQDPQFLISFYEKMQSDKGSIPDRFSAQQFSDYHSELNMSSLELGDSALYFCASSLSDGQETQYFGPGTRLLVL.

The V gene is TRBV25-1, the J gene TRBJ2-1, with D uncertain. The CDR3 runs 13 residues. Germline assignment: CDR1 MGHDK and CDR2 SYGVNS. Trimming left V 0 bases short and J 12 bases short, with 12 bases between. The CDR3 DNA reads as TGTGCCAGCAGTGAATATACAGCTCCCGGGCAGTTCTTC. Translation gives CASSEYTAPGQFF.

V is TRBV7-9 and J is TRBJ2-1, with TRBD1 matching 8 bases. The CDR3 contains 18 residues. After removal of 4 bases from V and 2 bases from J, the junction contained 13 bases not matched to a gene. From germline, CDR1 is SEHNR and CDR2 FQNEAQ (reference sequence). The CDR3 sequence is CASSSPSGRGPTYNEQFF. The CDR3 nucleotides read TGTGCCAGCAGCTCCCCTTCGGGCAGGGGGCCCACCTACAATGAGCAGTTCTTC.